The clone carrying this T cell receptor (beta chain) occurred a few times. V was pared by 3 bases and J by 3 bases, with 19 bases between. Germline CDR1 SGHRS, CDR2 YFSETQ. The CDR3 is 16 amino acids. TCRdb analysed the 5' RACE reads with MiXCR anew, one entry per CDR3 protein. Of about 700,000 distinct CDR3 sequences in the sample, over 5% were seen once. Donors uniformly comprised healthy Caucasians. These data are taken from a study of identical twins. V and J are TRBV5-1 and TRBJ2-7, with D maybe TRBD1 (6 bases). The clonotype comes from a man aged 18 to 29 in good health. Sequenced sample: naive T cells sorted from blood. As DNA, the CDR3 is TGCGCCAGCAGCTCCCTCGGGGCAGGGGACGACTACGAGCAGTACTTC. This sequence encodes CASSSLGAGDDYEQYF.